This paragraph reports one T cell receptor (beta chain). These data are taken from a study of blood T cell repertoires in COVID-19. The table came from immunoSEQ multiplex PCR; TCRdb's copy has only in-frame clones and leaves some out. The profile shows approximately 110,000 clones, around 76% of them singletons. Per germline, CDR1 SGHRS and CDR2 YFSETQ. The CDR3 is made up of 13 amino acids. V lost 4 bases and J 7 bases, leaving 9 bases between the germline ends. V gene TRBV5-1 combines with J gene TRBJ1-6; no firm D call. Sequencing input: peripheral blood. This TCR derives from a woman aged 70 to 79 with acute or convalescent COVID-19. The CDR3 here is CASSLSENSPLHF. The CDR3 DNA follows: TGCGCCAGCAGCCTATCTGAAAATTCACCCCTCCACTTT. The entire variable domain, with the rest obtained from reference TRBV5-1 and TRBJ1-6, is as follows: KAGVTQTPRYLIKTRGQQVTLSCSPISGHRSVSWYQQTPGQGLQFLFEYFSETQRNKGNFPGRFSGRQFSNSRSEMNVSTLELGDSALYLCASSLSENSPLHFGNGTRLTVT.